The 26 T cell receptor beta chains below all came from one sample that was sequenced in a study of blood T cell repertoires in COVID-19. The protocol was immunoSEQ multiplex PCR, while the TCRdb copy is restricted to in-frame clones and leaves out a portion. Among some 390,000 clones listed, nearly 90% were seen once. Specimen: PBMCs or T cells enriched from blood (not recorded which). These receptors originate from a woman aged 25 to 39 who had recovered from COVID-19.

Comment on this clone: Other DNA sequences in the sample encode the same CDR3. This chain joins TRBV15 and TRBJ1-6, with D perhaps matching TRBD1 (5 bases). The V end lost 0 bases, the J end lost 7 bases, and 10 bases lay between the germline ends. Germline V gene data show CDR1 as LNHNV and CDR2 as YYDKDF (reference sequence). The CDR3 loop spans 15 amino acids. CDR3 region: CATSRDLGGNSPLHF. CDR3 bases: TGTGCCACCAGCAGAGACCTGGGGGGAAATTCACCCCTCCACTTT.

The chain combines TRBV14 with TRBJ1-1, with D possibly TRBD1 on 5 matching bases. Trimming removed 1 base at V and 1 base at J, with 16 bases between. The CDR3 runs 17 residues. Germline assignment: CDR1 SGHDN and CDR2 FVKESK. Here the CDR3 reads CASSQGFRGIQNTEAFF. The DNA of the CDR3 is TGTGCCAGCAGCCAAGGTTTTCGGGGGATACAGAACACTGAAGCTTTCTTT.

This clone has at least ten counts. This rearrangement joins TRBV11-2 to TRBJ2-7, with 12 positions matching TRBD2. The V gene end was trimmed by 0 bases and the J gene end by 3 bases; junction bases not matched to a gene: 3. The CDR3 totals 16 residues. Germline V CDR1 and CDR2: SGHAT, FQNNGV. The CDR3 is CASSLDLAGGIYEQYF. DNA for the CDR3: TGTGCCAGCAGCTTAGATCTAGCGGGGGGGATCTACGAGCAGTACTTC.

The chain links TRBV18 to TRBJ1-6, with 9 bases that match TRBD1. The J segment lost 7 bases and the V segment lost 6 bases, leaving 10 bases of the junction unmatched. CDR3 length: 16 residues. Germline CDR1 and CDR2: KGHSH and LQKENI. CDR3 in DNA: TGTGCCAGCTCCTCGAGAGAAGGACAGGGGAATTCACCCCTCCACTTT. The encoded protein is CASSSREGQGNSPLHF.

The rearrangement uses TRBV7-2 and TRBJ2-7; D may be TRBD1 (5 bases). V shed 8 bases and J shed 0 bases, with 14 bases lying between them. CDR3 length: 14 residues. Germline CDR1 is SGHTA and CDR2 is FQGNSA. The CDR3 sequence is CASGGQDNSYEQYF. In DNA form, the CDR3 reads TGTGCCAGCGGTGGGCAGGACAACTCCTACGAGCAGTACTTC.

The chain is built from TRBV11-2 and TRBJ2-7; weak D call: TRBD2 (5 bases). This CDR3 is 13 amino acids long. Germline V gene sequence: CDR1 SGHAT, CDR2 FQNNGV. V lost 6 bases and J lost 6, with 15 bases in between. CDR3 DNA sequence: TGTGCCAGCAGTGCCTTCGGGGATGGCGAGCAGTACTTC. The encoded protein is CASSAFGDGEQYF.

The chain recombines TRBV5-1 with TRBJ2-2; the match to TRBD2 covers 12 bases. V lost 2 bases to trimming and J lost 3 bases; unmatched junction nucleotides: 5. Germline V gene sequence: CDR1 SGHRS, CDR2 YFSETQ. This CDR3 contains 17 residues. CDR3: CASSFTSGGSYTGELFF. CDR3 nucleotides: TGCGCCAGCAGCTTCACTAGCGGGGGGAGTTACACCGGGGAGCTGTTTTTT.

CDR3 loop: CAWRGEGTPYGYTF. The CDR3 DNA reads as TGTGCCTGGAGGGGAGAAGGGACACCATATGGCTACACCTTC. This sequence joins TRBV30 and TRBJ1-2; TRBD1 might be the D (6 bases). The CDR3 has 14 amino acids. The V gene lost 3 bases and the J gene lost 5 bases, with 16 bases spanning the gap. Germline V gives CDR1 GTSNPN, CDR2 SVGIG (reference sequence).

The chain links TRBV6-2 or TRBV6-3 to TRBJ2-3, with a weak D call TRBD1 (5 bases). The CDR3 is made up of 14 amino acids. V was pared by 6 bases and J by 0 bases, with 10 bases between. Germline V gene lookup returns CDR1 MNHEY and CDR2 SVGEGT. CDR3 sequence (DNA): TGTGCCAGCAGCCGCGGACAAAGCACAGATACGCAGTATTTT. Amino acids: CASSRGQSTDTQYF.

CDR3 amino acids: CASSFGRGHGTDTQYF. For the CDR3, the DNA is TGTGCCAGCAGCTTTGGCAGGGGGCATGGAACAGATACGCAGTATTTT. The chain has TRBV11-2 and TRBJ2-3, with 8 nucleotides matching TRBD1. There are 16 residues in the CDR3. In germline, CDR1 is SGHAT, CDR2 FQNNGV. Trimming at V came to 3 bases and at J to 3 bases, leaving 8 bases not matched to a gene.

The V and J genes are TRBV9 and TRBJ1-1; D possibly corresponds to TRBD1 (5 bases). CDR1 and CDR2 from the germline V gene are SGDLS and YYNGEE. The CDR3 has 16 amino acids. V was trimmed by 2 bases and J by 4 bases, leaving 18 bases between them. DNA of the CDR3: TGTGCCAGCAGCGTGGGGGACCGCTGGGGGGGCACTGAAGCTTTCTTT. This gives the protein CASSVGDRWGGTEAFF.

The chain carries TRBV25-1 and TRBJ1-2, with unresolved D. The CDR3 consists of 14 residues. V was trimmed by 2 bases and J by 1 base, leaving 8 bases between them. Germline CDR1 reads MGHDK; CDR2 reads SYGVNS. CDR3 in DNA: TGTGCCAGCAGTGAACCAGGACTTAACTATGGCTACACCTTC. It codes for CASSEPGLNYGYTF.

The chain employs TRBV21-1 and TRBJ1-2; the DNA was not used to check the table's D call, TRBD1. TRBV21-1 is tagged as a pseudogene. The CDR3 totals 15 residues. The CDR3 coding sequence is TGTGCCAGCAGCAAAGTAGTTCGCACAGCCTATGGCTACACCTTC. Its translation is CASSKVVRTAYGYTF.

The chain joins TRBV11-3 to TRBJ2-3; D is perhaps TRBD1 (6 bases). The germline V gene encodes CDR1 SGHNT and CDR2 YENEEA. The CDR3 spans 17 residues. V was pared by 5 bases and J by 2 bases, with 20 bases between. The DNA for the CDR3 is TGTGCCAGCAGCCGGGTTCGTGGGGACACCTACACAGATACGCAGTATTTT. Its translation is CASSRVRGDTYTDTQYF.

This chain connects TRBV5-1 to TRBJ2-1; a weak D match, TRBD2 (6 bases). CDR1 is SGHRS and CDR2 is YFSETQ in the germline V gene. The V end lost 1 base, the J end lost 9 bases, and 11 bases lay between the germline ends. This CDR3 region has 13 residues. The CDR3 sequence is CASSLRRAGEQFF. In DNA form, the CDR3 reads TGCGCCAGCAGCTTGAGGCGAGCGGGTGAGCAGTTCTTC.

This rearrangement joins TRBV6-6 to TRBJ1-2; 9 nucleotides match TRBD1. V was clipped by 4 bases and J by 4 bases; unmatched bases: 4. The CDR3 spans 14 residues. Germline assignment: CDR1 MNHNY and CDR2 SVGAGI (reference sequence). The CDR3 reads CASSFSTGGYGYTF. Here the CDR3 DNA reads TGTGCCAGCAGTTTCTCGACAGGGGGCTATGGCTACACCTTC.

The chain is built from TRBV27 and TRBJ2-1; 7 bases fit TRBD2. Germline V gene data show CDR1 as MNHEY and CDR2 as SMNVEV (reference sequence). This CDR3 comprises 16 residues. Unmatched junction bases numbered 8, after V lost 2 bases and J lost 4 bases. The DNA for the CDR3 is TGTGCCAGCAGTTTAGGGTGGGGGAGGGAATACAATGAGCAGTTCTTC. Translated: CASSLGWGREYNEQFF.

The chain links TRBV6-4 to TRBJ2-1; maybe TRBD2 (5 bases). This CDR3 is 13 amino acids long. V lost 2 bases and J 15 bases, leaving 17 bases between the germline ends. Germline V CDR1 and CDR2: MRHNA, SNTAGT. The CDR3 coding sequence is TGTGCCAGCAGTGACGGGTCTCGGAGGAGTAGGTTCTTC. This encodes CASSDGSRRSRFF.

The chain employs TRBV9 and TRBJ1-4; D gene uncertain. This CDR3 region has 18 residues. Germline assignment: CDR1 SGDLS and CDR2 YYNGEE. The V and J ends lost 0 bases and 8 bases respectively, with 23 bases between them. This CDR3 is CASSVDLARTGREEKLFF. In DNA, the CDR3 is TGTGCCAGCAGCGTAGACTTGGCCAGAACGGGAAGGGAGGAAAAACTGTTTTTT. Together with reference TRBV9 and TRBJ1-4, the CDR3 gives the full variable domain: DSGVTQTPKHLITATGQRVTLRCSPRSGDLSVYWYQQSLDQGLQFLIQYYNGEERAKGNILERFSAQQFPDLHSELNLSSLELGDSALYFCASSVDLARTGREEKLFFGSGTQLSVL.

The chain combines TRBV30 with TRBJ2-3; 7 bases map to TRBD1. The CDR3 length is 19 residues. V was pared by 3 bases and J by 0 bases, with 18 bases of the junction left unmatched. Germline loops: CDR1 GTSNPN, CDR2 SVGIG (reference sequence). The CDR3 region is CAWRSEGALSPLSTDTQYF. The CDR3 DNA follows: TGTGCCTGGAGATCTGAGGGGGCCCTTAGCCCCTTAAGCACAGATACGCAGTATTTT.

The rearrangement uses TRBV28 and TRBJ2-7, with 9 bases identical to TRBD1. This CDR3 has 18 amino acids. V gave up 4 bases and J gave up 5 bases; unmatched junction bases: 18. Germline V lookup: CDR1 MDHEN, CDR2 SYDVKM. As DNA, the CDR3 is TGTGCCAGCAGTTCGCCGCCGGGACAGGGTATGGGTCGCCACGAGCAGTACTTC. As protein: CASSSPPGQGMGRHEQYF.

This clone was counted only a few times. The chain carries TRBV11-3 and TRBJ2-2; a weak D match, TRBD1 (5 bases). Between the trimmed V and J ends, which lost 6 bases and 4 bases, there was a span of 9 bases. The CDR3 length is 13 residues. Germline CDR1 is SGHNT and CDR2 is YENEEA. The CDR3 reads CASRQEPTGELFF. CDR3 sequence (DNA): TGTGCCAGCAGACAGGAACCCACCGGGGAGCTGTTTTTT.

J is TRBJ1-2 and V is TRBV28; 8 bases agree with TRBD1. V lost 6 bases and J lost 2; bases outside the gene matches: 5. There are 14 residues in the CDR3. The germline gives CDR1 MDHEN, CDR2 SYDVKM. CDR3 amino acids: CASSYRTGNYGYTF. DNA of the CDR3: TGTGCCAGCAGCTACCGGACAGGGAACTATGGCTACACCTTC.

The chain is built from TRBV30 and TRBJ1-4; D uncertain. CDR1 and CDR2 (germline): GTSNPN, SVGIG (reference sequence). V gave up 3 bases and J gave up 3 bases, with 8 bases separating them. This CDR3 has 13 amino acids. Written as DNA, the CDR3 is TGTGCCTGGAGGCAGTCAGCTAATGAAAAACTGTTTTTT. This translates into CAWRQSANEKLFF. Variable domain in full (rest from reference TRBV30 and TRBJ1-4): SQTIHQWPATLVQPVGSPLSLECTVEGTSNPNLYWYRQAAGRGLQLLFYSVGIGQISSEVPQNLSASRPQDRQFILSSKKLLLSDSGFYLCAWRQSANEKLFFGSGTQLSVL.

This chain connects TRBV5-1 to TRBJ2-2, with TRBD1 matching over 8 bases. J gave up 5 bases and V 6 bases, and 6 bases lay outside the gene matches. The CDR3 spans 14 residues. Per the germline V gene, CDR1 is SGHRS and CDR2 is YFSETQ. The CDR3 DNA follows: TGCGCCAGCATGCGGGACAGGCTAACCGGGGAGCTGTTTTTT. Encoded protein: CASMRDRLTGELFF.

This clone appeared a few times. The V call is TRBV5-1, the J call TRBJ1-2; 10 positions agree with TRBD1. The CDR3 contains 14 residues. Germline V CDR1 and CDR2: SGHRS, YFSETQ. V lost 5 bases and J lost 2; bases outside the gene matches: 3. The CDR3 coding sequence is TGCGCCAGCAGGACAGGGGGCAGCAACTATGGCTACACCTTC. Translation gives CASRTGGSNYGYTF.